The following is a T cell receptor (beta chain) sequence with its context. The antigen is not known. This entry belongs to a study of T cells in Graves' hyperthyroidism and ophthalmopathy. Findings of the study overall: Clonotypes that were expanded in thyroid above 0.001 mostly appeared in blood too.

Newly diagnosed patients aged 18 to 65 had hyperthyroidism of under 2 months' duration. Exclusions: uncontrolled infection, other autoimmune disease, pregnancy, lactation. Isolation of PBMCs was performed on roughly 9 ml fresh peripheral blood. Trimming left V 1 base short and J 4 bases short, with 10 bases between. CDR3 length equals 15 residues. CDR1 is LNHDA and CDR2 is SQIVND in the germline V gene (reference sequence). Using RNA transcripts as the source, TCR beta CDR3 regions were amplified. The HTBI set primed first-round TCR CDR3 RT-PCR. TCRdb re-derived calls from the multiplex PCR reads in MiXCR, one entry per CDR3 protein. The data hold hundreds of thousands of distinct CDR3 sequences, with around 38% observed a single time.

V gene TRBV19 combines with J gene TRBJ2-2; weak D call: TRBD2 (5 bases). The sequenced sample consisted of blood. The TCR was taken from a man between 18 and 35 years old with Graves' hyperthyroidism. The CDR3, as DNA: TGTGCCAGTAGTATAGTAGAGGGTATCACCGGGGAGCTGTTTTTT. It yields the protein CASSIVEGITGELFF.